This T cell receptor (beta chain) was identified during a study of blood T cells in healthy people across ages. Overall study findings and caveats: Investigators viewed diversity estimates from one million T cells as underestimates, the study reported. Observed TCR beta diversity showed a strong correlation with the percentage of naive T cells as measured by flow cytometry.

The table lists this clonotype with a count of one. Its antigen remains unknown. Trimming cost V 6 bases and J 7 bases; bases outside gene matches: 11. The CDR3 consists of 14 residues. Then a second PCR, running about 7 to 11 cycles, was carried out with a sample-barcoded 5' primer and a J-beta primer mix. MiXCR, run by TCRdb on the 5' RACE reads, gives a single entry per CDR3 protein. This sample has 1,500,000 or so distinct CDR3 sequences, with approximately 43% found just once. What was sequenced was blood. The clonotype was recovered from a woman younger than 30 in good health. This chain joins TRBV12-3 or TRBV12-4 and TRBJ2-7; 8 bases align to TRBD2. The chain's CDR3 is CASRYSGADNEQYF. As DNA, the CDR3 is TGTGCCAGCAGGTATAGCGGGGCTGACAATGAGCAGTACTTC.